Following are 9 T cell receptor beta chains from one sample sequenced in a study of blood T cell repertoires in COVID-19. The table came from immunoSEQ multiplex PCR; TCRdb's copy has only in-frame clones and leaves some out. The table records more than 200,000 clones, about nine tenths of them present only once. Input material: peripheral blood. These TCRs come from a man aged 45 to 65 with acute or convalescent COVID-19.

The chain recombines TRBV27 with TRBJ1-1; the D is unclear. The V and J ends lost 7 bases and 2 bases respectively, with 11 bases between them. The CDR3 extends over 13 amino acids. Germline loops: CDR1 MNHEY, CDR2 SMNVEV (reference sequence). Written as DNA, the CDR3 is TGTGCCAGCACAAGGCAGGCAAACACTGAAGCTTTCTTT. Its protein is CASTRQANTEAFF.

The CDR3 is CASSPGTGWRKLFF. CDR3 DNA: TGTGCCAGCAGCCCCGGGACAGGGTGGAGGAAACTGTTTTTT. The rearrangement links TRBV3-1 (or the pseudogene TRBV3-2) to TRBJ1-4; 9 nucleotides agree with TRBD1. Germline CDR1 LGHDT, CDR2 YNNKEL (reference sequence). J lost 11 bases, V lost 4 bases, and 8 bases had no gene match. The CDR3 sequence is 14 residues long.

This sequence joins TRBV19 and TRBJ2-1; 13 nucleotides agree with TRBD2. This CDR3 has 16 residues. V shed 5 bases, J shed 7 bases, and the junction held 8 bases outside the gene matches. Germline assignment: CDR1 LNHDA and CDR2 SQIVND (reference sequence). The CDR3 DNA sequence: TGTGCCAGTAGTCTACTAGCGGGGGGGGCTCGAAATGAGCAGTTCTTC. Protein sequence: CASSLLAGGARNEQFF.

This chain connects TRBV4-1 to TRBJ1-6, with D possibly matching TRBD1 (6 bases). CDR3 length: 17 residues. The germline V gene encodes CDR1 MGHRA and CDR2 YSYEKL. Deletions cut 4 bases from V and 10 bases from J, with 23 bases between. The CDR3 protein is CASSRYKRGEGESPLHF. The DNA for the CDR3 is TGCGCCAGCAGCCGGTATAAAAGGGGGGAGGGGGAATCACCCCTCCACTTT.

This rearrangement joins TRBV10-3 to TRBJ2-5; the match to TRBD2 covers 8 bases. Trimming removed 0 bases from V and 4 bases from J; junction bases left unmatched: 7. This CDR3 spans 16 amino acids. The germline gives CDR1 ENHRY, CDR2 SYGVKD. The CDR3 is CAISESSGGARETQYF. For the CDR3, the DNA is TGTGCCATCAGTGAGTCGTCGGGAGGGGCCCGAGAGACCCAGTACTTC.

The chain couples TRBV6-5 to TRBJ2-7; D is uncertain. V dropped 5 bases and J dropped 3 bases, with 11 bases sitting between them. From germline, CDR1 is MNHEY and CDR2 SVGAGI. This CDR3 region has 13 residues. The DNA for the CDR3 is TGTGCCAGCAGTCCCGGGTCAATCTACGAGCAGTACTTC. This encodes CASSPGSIYEQYF.

Written as DNA, the CDR3 is TGTGCCAGCAGCCGACTAGGCTACGAGCAGTACTTC. Translated, it gives CASSRLGYEQYF. J is TRBJ2-7 and V is TRBV7-2; D possibly corresponds to TRBD2 (6 bases). CDR3 length equals 12 residues. With 5 bases removed from V and 3 bases from J, the gap between germline ends came to 8 bases. The germline CDR1 and CDR2 sequences are SGHTA and FQGNSA.

The count of this clone is one. The genes are TRBV10-2 and TRBJ2-3; the match to TRBD1 covers 8 bases. Germline CDR1 reads WSHSY; CDR2 reads SAAADI. The CDR3 covers 18 residues. V dropped 2 bases and J dropped 1; count of bases not matched to a gene: 11. Here the CDR3 reads CASSEGGRGPPGTDTQYF. CDR3 DNA sequence: TGCGCCAGCAGTGAGGGTGGCAGGGGGCCCCCTGGCACAGATACGCAGTATTTT.

This clone showed up just once. In DNA, the CDR3 is TGTGCCAGTAGTAAAGCGGGGGGCACAGATACGCAGTATTTT. Its translation: CASSKAGGTDTQYF. The chain joins TRBV19 to TRBJ2-3, with 8 nucleotides matching TRBD2. Germline V lookup: CDR1 LNHDA, CDR2 SQIVND (reference sequence). The CDR3 length is 14 residues. The trim removed 4 bases at V and 1 base at J, leaving 1 base unmatched.